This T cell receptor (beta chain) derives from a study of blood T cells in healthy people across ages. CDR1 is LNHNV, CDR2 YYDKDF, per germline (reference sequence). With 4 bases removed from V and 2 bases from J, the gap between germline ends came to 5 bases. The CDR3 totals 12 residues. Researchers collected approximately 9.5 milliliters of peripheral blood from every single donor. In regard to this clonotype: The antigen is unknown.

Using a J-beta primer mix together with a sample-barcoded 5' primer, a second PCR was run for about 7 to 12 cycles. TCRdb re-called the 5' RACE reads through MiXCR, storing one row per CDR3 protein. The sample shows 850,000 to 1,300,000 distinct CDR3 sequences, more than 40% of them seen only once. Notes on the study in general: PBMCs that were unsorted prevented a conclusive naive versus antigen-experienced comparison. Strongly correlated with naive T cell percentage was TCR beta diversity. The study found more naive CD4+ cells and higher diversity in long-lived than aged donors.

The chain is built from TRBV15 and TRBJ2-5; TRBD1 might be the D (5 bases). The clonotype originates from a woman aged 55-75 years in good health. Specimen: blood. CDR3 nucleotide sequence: TGTGCCACCAGCACAGGGCAAGAGACCCAGTACTTC. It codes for CATSTGQETQYF.